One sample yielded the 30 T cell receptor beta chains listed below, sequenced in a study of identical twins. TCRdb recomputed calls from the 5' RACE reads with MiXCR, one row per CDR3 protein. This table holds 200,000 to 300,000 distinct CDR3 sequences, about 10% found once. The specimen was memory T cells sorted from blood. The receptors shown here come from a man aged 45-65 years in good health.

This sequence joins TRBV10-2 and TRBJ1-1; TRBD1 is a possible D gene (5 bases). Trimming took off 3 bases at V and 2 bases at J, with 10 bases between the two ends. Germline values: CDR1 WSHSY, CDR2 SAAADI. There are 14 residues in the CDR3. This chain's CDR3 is CASSDPGGNTEAFF. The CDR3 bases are TGCGCCAGCAGTGACCCTGGGGGTAACACTGAAGCTTTCTTT.

The CDR3 reads CASSQVTGATNEKLFF. DNA of the CDR3: TGTGCCAGCAGCCAAGTAACAGGTGCAACTAATGAAAAACTGTTTTTT. This chain uses TRBV4-2 with TRBJ1-4; tentatively, D is TRBD1 (5 bases). This CDR3 spans 16 amino acids. Germline CDR1 LGHNA, CDR2 YNFKEQ. V was pared by 1 base and J by 0 bases, with 9 bases between.

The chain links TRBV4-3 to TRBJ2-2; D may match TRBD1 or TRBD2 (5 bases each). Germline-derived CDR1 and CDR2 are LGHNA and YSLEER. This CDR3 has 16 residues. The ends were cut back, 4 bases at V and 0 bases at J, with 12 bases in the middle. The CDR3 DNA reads TGCGCCAGCAGCCTACTGGTGGGGGCGAACACCGGGGAGCTGTTTTTT. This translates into CASSLLVGANTGELFF.

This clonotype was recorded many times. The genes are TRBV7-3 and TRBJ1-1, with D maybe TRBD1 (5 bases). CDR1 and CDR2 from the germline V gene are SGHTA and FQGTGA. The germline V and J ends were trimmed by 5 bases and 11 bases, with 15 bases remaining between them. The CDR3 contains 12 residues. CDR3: CASSRPGQEAFF. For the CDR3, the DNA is TGTGCCAGCAGCCGACCGGGGCAGGAGGCTTTCTTT.

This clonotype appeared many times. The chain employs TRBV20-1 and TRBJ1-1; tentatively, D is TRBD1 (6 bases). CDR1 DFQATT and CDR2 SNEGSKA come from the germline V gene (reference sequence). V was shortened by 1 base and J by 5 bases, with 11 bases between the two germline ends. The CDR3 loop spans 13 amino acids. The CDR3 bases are TGCAGTGCTAGAGTGGCAGGGGTAACTGAAGCTTTCTTT. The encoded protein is CSARVAGVTEAFF.

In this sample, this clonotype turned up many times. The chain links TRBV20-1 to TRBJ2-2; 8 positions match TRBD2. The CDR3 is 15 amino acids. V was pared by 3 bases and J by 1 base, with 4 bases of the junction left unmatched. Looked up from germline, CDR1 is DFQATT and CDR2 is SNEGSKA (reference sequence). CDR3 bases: TGCAGTGCTAGGCCCAGCGGGGGGAACACCGGGGAGCTGTTTTTT. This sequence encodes CSARPSGGNTGELFF.

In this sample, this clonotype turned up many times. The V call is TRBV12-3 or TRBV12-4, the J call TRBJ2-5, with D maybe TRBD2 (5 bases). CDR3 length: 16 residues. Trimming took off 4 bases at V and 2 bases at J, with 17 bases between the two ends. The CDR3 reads CASSSTAHGVQETQYF. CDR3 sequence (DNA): TGTGCCAGCAGTTCTACAGCTCACGGGGTACAAGAGACCCAGTACTTC.

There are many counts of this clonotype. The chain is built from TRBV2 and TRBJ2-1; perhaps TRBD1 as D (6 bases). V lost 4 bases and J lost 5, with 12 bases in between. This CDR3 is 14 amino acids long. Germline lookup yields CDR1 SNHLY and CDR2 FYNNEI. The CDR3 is CASSVVTGNNEQFF. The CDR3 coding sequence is TGTGCCAGCAGTGTGGTAACAGGGAACAATGAGCAGTTCTTC.

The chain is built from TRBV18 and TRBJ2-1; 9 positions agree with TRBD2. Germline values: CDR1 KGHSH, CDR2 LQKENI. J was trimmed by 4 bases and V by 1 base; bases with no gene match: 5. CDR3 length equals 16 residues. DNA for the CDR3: TGTGCCAGCTCACCACGACTAGCGGAAACGTACAATGAGCAGTTCTTC. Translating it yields CASSPRLAETYNEQFF.

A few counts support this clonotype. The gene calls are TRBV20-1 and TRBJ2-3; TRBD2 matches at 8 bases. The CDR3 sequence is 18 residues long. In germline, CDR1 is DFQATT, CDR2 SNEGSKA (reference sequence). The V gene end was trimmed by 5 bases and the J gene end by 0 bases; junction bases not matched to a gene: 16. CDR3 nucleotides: TGCAGTGCTCCCAGAAGCGGGAGACTCCGCTTTAGCACAGATACGCAGTATTTT. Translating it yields CSAPRSGRLRFSTDTQYF.

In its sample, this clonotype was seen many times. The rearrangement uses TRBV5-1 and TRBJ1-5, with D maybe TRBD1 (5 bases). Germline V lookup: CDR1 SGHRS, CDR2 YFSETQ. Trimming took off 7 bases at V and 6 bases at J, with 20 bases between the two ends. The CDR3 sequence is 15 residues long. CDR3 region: CASARDGTRGQPQHF. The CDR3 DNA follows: TGCGCCAGCGCTCGGGACGGTACTCGGGGTCAGCCCCAGCATTTT. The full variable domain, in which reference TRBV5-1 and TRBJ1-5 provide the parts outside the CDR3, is KAGVTQTPRYLIKTRGQQVTLSCSPISGHRSVSWYQQTPGQGLQFLFEYFSETQRNKGNFPGRFSGRQFSNSRSEMNVSTLELGDSALYLCASARDGTRGQPQHFGDGTRLSIL.

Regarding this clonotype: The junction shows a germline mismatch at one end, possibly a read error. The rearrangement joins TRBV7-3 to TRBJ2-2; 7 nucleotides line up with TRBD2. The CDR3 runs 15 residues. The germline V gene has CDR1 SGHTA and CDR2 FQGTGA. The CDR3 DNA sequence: TGTGCCAGCAGCCCAGGACTAGGGTTCACCGGGGAACTGTTTTTT. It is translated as CASSPGLGFTGELFF.

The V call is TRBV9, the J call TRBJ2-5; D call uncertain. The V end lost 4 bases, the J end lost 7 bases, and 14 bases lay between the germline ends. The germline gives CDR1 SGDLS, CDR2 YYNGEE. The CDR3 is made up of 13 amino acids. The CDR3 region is CASSLDSLRTQYF. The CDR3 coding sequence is TGTGCCAGCAGCTTAGACTCCCTGAGGACCCAGTACTTC.

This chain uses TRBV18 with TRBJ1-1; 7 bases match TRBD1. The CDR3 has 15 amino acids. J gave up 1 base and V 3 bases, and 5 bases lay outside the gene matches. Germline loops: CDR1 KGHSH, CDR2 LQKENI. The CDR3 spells CASSPPGQTNTEAFF. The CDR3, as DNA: TGTGCCAGCTCACCTCCGGGACAGACGAACACTGAAGCTTTCTTT.

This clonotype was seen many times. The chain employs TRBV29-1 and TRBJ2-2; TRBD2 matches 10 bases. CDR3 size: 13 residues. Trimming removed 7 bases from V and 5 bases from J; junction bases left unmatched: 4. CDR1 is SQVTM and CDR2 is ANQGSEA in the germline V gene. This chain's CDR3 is CSASSGSTGELFF. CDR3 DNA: TGCAGCGCCTCTAGCGGGAGTACCGGGGAGCTGTTTTTT.

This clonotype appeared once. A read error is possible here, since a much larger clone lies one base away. The CDR3 DNA sequence: TGTGCCAGCAGCTTACAGGGGGGGGGCCGAGCCTACGAGCAGTCCTTC. Protein: CASSLQGGGRAYEQSF. The V gene is TRBV7-2, the J gene TRBJ2-7; either TRBD1 or TRBD2 may supply D (7 bases each). The CDR3 is made up of 16 amino acids. Germline assignment: CDR1 SGHTA and CDR2 FQGNSA.

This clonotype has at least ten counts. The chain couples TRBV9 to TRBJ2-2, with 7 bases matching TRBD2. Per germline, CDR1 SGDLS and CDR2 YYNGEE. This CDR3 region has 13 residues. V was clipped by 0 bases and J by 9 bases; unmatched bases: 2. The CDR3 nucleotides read TGTGCCAGCAGCGTAGGACTAGCCCGGGAGCTGTTTTTT. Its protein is CASSVGLARELFF.

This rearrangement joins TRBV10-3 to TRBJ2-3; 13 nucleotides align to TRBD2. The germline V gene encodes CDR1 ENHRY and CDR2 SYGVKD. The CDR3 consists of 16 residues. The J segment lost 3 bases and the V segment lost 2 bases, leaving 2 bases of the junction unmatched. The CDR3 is CAISEEGLAGTDTQYF. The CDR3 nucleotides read TGTGCCATCAGTGAGGAGGGACTAGCGGGAACAGATACGCAGTATTTT.

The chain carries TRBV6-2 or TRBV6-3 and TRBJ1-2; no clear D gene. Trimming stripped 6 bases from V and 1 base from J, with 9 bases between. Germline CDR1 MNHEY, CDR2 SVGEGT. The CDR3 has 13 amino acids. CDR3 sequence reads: CASSPQRNYGYTF. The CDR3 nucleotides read TGTGCCAGCAGCCCACAACGTAACTATGGCTACACCTTC.

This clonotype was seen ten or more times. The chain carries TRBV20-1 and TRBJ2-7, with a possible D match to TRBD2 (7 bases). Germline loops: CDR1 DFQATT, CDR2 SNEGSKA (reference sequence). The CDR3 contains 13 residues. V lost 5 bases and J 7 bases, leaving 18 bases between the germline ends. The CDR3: CSASGLGGGEQYF. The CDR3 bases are TGCAGTGCTTCCGGACTAGGGGGAGGAGAGCAGTACTTC.

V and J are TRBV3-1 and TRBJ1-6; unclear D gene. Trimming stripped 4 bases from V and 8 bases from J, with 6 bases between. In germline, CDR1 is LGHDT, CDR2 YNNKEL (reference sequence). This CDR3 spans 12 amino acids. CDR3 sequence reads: CASSPVDSPLHF. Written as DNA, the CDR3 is TGTGCCAGCAGCCCAGTGGATTCACCCCTCCACTTT.

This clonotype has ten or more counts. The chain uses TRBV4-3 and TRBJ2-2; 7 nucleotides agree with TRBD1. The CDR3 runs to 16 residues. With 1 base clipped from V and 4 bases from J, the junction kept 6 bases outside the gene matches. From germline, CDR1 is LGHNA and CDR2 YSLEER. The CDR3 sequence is CASSQGQGLSTGELFF. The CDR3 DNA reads TGCGCCAGCAGCCAAGGACAGGGATTGAGCACCGGGGAGCTGTTTTTT.

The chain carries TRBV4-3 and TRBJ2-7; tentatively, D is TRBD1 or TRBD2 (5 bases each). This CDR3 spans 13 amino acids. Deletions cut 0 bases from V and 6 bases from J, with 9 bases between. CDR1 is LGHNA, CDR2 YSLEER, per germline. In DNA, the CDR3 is TGCGCCAGCAGCCAAGAACCAGGGAGCGAGCAGTACTTC. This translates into CASSQEPGSEQYF.

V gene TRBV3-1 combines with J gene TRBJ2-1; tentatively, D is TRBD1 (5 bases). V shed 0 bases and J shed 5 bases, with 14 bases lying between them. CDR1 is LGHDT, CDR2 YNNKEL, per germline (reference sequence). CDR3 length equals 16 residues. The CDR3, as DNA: TGTGCCAGCAGCCAAGATTGGGGCTTCCGCCACAATGAGCAGTTCTTC. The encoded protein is CASSQDWGFRHNEQFF.

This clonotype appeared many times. CDR3 amino acids: CSARDPRARQETQYF. The CDR3, as DNA: TGCAGTGCTAGAGATCCAAGGGCGCGCCAAGAGACCCAGTACTTC. This chain uses TRBV20-1 with TRBJ2-5, with unresolved D. The CDR3 runs 15 residues. CDR1 is DFQATT and CDR2 is SNEGSKA in the germline V gene (reference sequence). Trimming took off 0 bases at V and 1 base at J, with 12 bases between the two ends.

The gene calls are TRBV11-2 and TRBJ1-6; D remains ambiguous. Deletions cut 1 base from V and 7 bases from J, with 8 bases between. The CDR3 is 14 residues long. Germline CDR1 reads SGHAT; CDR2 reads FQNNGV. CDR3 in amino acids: CASSLAHTNSPLHF. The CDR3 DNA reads TGTGCCAGCAGCTTAGCCCACACGAATTCACCCCTCCACTTT.

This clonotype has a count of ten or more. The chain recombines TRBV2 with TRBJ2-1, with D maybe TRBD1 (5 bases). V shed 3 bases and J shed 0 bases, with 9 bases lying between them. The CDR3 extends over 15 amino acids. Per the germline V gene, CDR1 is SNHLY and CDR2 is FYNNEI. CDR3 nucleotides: TGTGCCAGCAGTGACAGGGCCTACTCCTACAATGAGCAGTTCTTC. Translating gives CASSDRAYSYNEQFF. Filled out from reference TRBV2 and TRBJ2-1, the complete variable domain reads EPEVTQTPSHQVTQMGQEVILRCVPISNHLYFYWYRQILGQKVEFLVSFYNNEISEKSEIFDDQFSVERPDGSNFTLKIRSTKLEDSAMYFCASSDRAYSYNEQFFGPGTRLTVL.

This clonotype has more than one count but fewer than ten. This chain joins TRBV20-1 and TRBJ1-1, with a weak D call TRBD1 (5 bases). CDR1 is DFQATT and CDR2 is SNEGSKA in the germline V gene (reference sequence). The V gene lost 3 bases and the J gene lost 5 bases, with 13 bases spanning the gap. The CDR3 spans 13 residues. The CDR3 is CSASRAAGTEAFF. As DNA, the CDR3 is TGCAGTGCTAGCAGGGCCGCTGGGACTGAAGCTTTCTTT.

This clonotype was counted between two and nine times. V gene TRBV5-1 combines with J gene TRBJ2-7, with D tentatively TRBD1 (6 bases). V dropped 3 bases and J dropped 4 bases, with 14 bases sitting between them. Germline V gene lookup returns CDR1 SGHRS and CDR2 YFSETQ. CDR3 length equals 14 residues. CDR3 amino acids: CASSSGDLGYEQYF. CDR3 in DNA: TGCGCCAGCAGCTCAGGGGATTTAGGGTACGAGCAGTACTTC.

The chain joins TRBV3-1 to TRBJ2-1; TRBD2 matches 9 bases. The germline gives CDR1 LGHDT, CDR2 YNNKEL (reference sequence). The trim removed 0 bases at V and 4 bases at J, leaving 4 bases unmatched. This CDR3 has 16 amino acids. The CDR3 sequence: CASSQELTSGYNEQFF. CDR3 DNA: TGTGCCAGCAGCCAAGAGTTGACTAGCGGATACAATGAGCAGTTCTTC.